Each of the 8 T cell receptor beta chains below was sequenced from the same sample in a study of T-cell memory formation after mild COVID-19. TCRdb reanalysed the 5' RACE reads using MiXCR and keeps one entry per CDR3 protein. The sample records 300,000 to 350,000 distinct CDR3 sequences, roughly an eighth being singletons. The source material was PBMCs or a T cell subset sorted from them (not recorded which). These receptors were taken from a man between 18 and 35 years old who had mild COVID-19 (a few samples of this study predate the infection). Cell type and time point are not known.

This clonotype was seen many times. The CDR3 sequence: CASSSGQGPQETQYF. For the CDR3, the DNA is TGTGCCAGCAGCTCCGGACAGGGGCCGCAAGAGACCCAGTACTTC. The chain has TRBV5-4 and TRBJ2-5; TRBD1 matches at 9 bases. The V and J ends lost 3 bases and 2 bases, in that order; junction bases with no gene match: 5. This CDR3 is built from 15 residues. CDR1 is SGHNT and CDR2 is YYREEE in the germline V gene (reference sequence).

In its sample, this clonotype was seen a few times. This chain uses TRBV27 with TRBJ2-7; D not certain. CDR3 size: 14 residues. Trimming left V 0 bases short and J 2 bases short, with 8 bases between. The V gene's germline CDR1 is MNHEY and CDR2 SMNVEV (reference sequence). CDR3 sequence: CASSLSPGPYEQYF. In nucleotides, the CDR3 is TGTGCCAGCAGTTTATCGCCGGGTCCCTACGAGCAGTACTTC.

J is TRBJ2-7 and V is TRBV6-2 or TRBV6-3; D is undetermined. Trimming removed 8 bases from V and 0 bases from J, with 5 bases in between. The CDR3 is 11 amino acids. CDR1 is MNHEY and CDR2 is SVGEGT in the germline V gene. The chain's CDR3 is CASADSYEQYV. The DNA for the CDR3 is TGTGCCAGCGCCGACTCCTACGAGCAGTACGTC.

This chain uses TRBV7-2 with TRBJ2-1; D gene uncertain. This CDR3 spans 15 amino acids. Trimming stripped 1 base from V and 7 bases from J, with 14 bases between. Germline CDR1 and CDR2: SGHTA and FQGNSA. CDR3 loop: CASSLVWASENEQFF. The DNA of the CDR3 is TGTGCCAGCAGCTTAGTTTGGGCTAGTGAGAATGAGCAGTTCTTC.

This clonotype came up a few times. The gene calls are TRBV10-3 and TRBJ1-1, with 10 positions matching TRBD1. The germline CDR1 and CDR2 sequences are ENHRY and SYGVKD. The CDR3 has 16 amino acids. V shed 3 bases and J 6 bases; nucleotides not matched to a gene: 10. The CDR3 here is CAISDPRDRGRAEAFF. For the CDR3, the DNA is TGTGCCATCAGTGACCCCCGGGACAGGGGAAGGGCTGAAGCTTTCTTT.

V usage is TRBV27 and J usage is TRBJ2-7; D gene uncertain. Trimming left V 6 bases short and J 0 bases short, with 9 bases between. The CDR3 consists of 13 residues. CDR1 is MNHEY and CDR2 is SMNVEV in the germline V gene (reference sequence). DNA for the CDR3: TGTGCCAGCAGCCCATCTAGCTCCTACGAGCAGTACTTC. Translation gives CASSPSSSYEQYF.

This clonotype was counted only a few times. This chain connects TRBV18 to TRBJ2-2; D uncertain. The CDR3 is 13 residues long. The germline V gene encodes CDR1 KGHSH and CDR2 LQKENI. V lost 0 bases and J lost 7, with 6 bases in between. CDR3 coding DNA: TGTGCCAGCTCACCACCGTCCTTCGGGGAGCTGTTTTTT. Its translation: CASSPPSFGELFF. The full variable domain, completed using reference TRBV18 and TRBJ2-2, is NAGVMQNPRHLVRRRGQEARLRCSPMKGHSHVYWYRQLPEEGLKFMVYLQKENIIDESGMPKERFSAEFPKEGPSILRIQQVVRGDSAAYFCASSPPSFGELFFGEGSRLTVL.

The rearrangement links TRBV11-2 to TRBJ2-1, with D maybe TRBD2 (6 bases). Germline V gene data show CDR1 as SGHAT and CDR2 as FQNNGV. CDR3 length: 16 residues. Trimming removed 1 base from V and 3 bases from J, with 13 bases in between. CDR3 in DNA: TGTGCCAGCAGCTTAGGGGTTAGCGGATACTACAATGAGCAGTTCTTC. Translating it yields CASSLGVSGYYNEQFF.